This is a list of T cell receptor beta chains from one sample in a study of post-analysis software for immune sequencing data. TCRdb fed the PCR reads into MiXCR, producing one record per CDR3 protein. This table has around 250,000 distinct CDR3 sequences, 36% appearing once. Sequenced material: blood. These TCRs come from a girl aged 5 to 17 with multiple sclerosis. Each CDR3 is given with its conserved first and last residue. The order of the fields is clone size, J gene, V gene, D gene, CDR3 DNA, CDR3 protein. A D gene is named only where the DNA matches it firmly. The size entry is marked missing in some rows and otherwise reads once, few, many or a size class.

>NA|TRBJ2-1|TRBV7-9|NA
TGTGCCAGCAGCTTAGGGGCGGTACACAATGAGCAGTTCTTC
CASSLGAVHNEQFF
>NA|TRBJ2-1|TRBV7-2|TRBD2
TGTGCCAGCAGCTTAGCAAGGACTAGCTCCTACAATGAGCAGTTCTTC
CASSLARTSSYNEQFF
>NA|TRBJ2-5|TRBV20-1|TRBD2
TGCAGTGCGAGCCGACCTAGCGGGAGGATAACTAATGAGCAGTACTTC
CSASRPSGRITNEQYF
>many|TRBJ1-5|TRBV6-1|NA
TGTGCCAGCAGTGAAGCGGGAGGGAGCAATCAGCCCCAGCATTTT
CASSEAGGSNQPQHF
>few|TRBJ2-5|TRBV29-1|TRBD1
TGCAGCGTTGATACGGCAGGGGGCTTGGGAGAGACCCAGTACTTC
CSVDTAGGLGETQYF
>NA|TRBJ2-7|TRBV9|NA
TGTGCCAGCAGCGTAGCCCCCGAGAGCTCCTACGAGCAGTACTTC
CASSVAPESSYEQYF
>many|TRBJ2-4|TRBV20-1|NA
TGCAGTGCTAGAGATTTACCTAGCGATGGTAGAAACATTCAGTACTTC
CSARDLPSDGRNIQYF
>NA|TRBJ2-3|TRBV27|NA
TGTGCCAGCAGTTACCACCCGGGACGGAGGACACAGTATTTT
CASSYHPGRRTQYF
>NA|TRBJ2-3|TRBV12-3/TRBV12-4|TRBD2
TGTGCCATCGAAGGACCTGAGCGGGGGGGCCAAGATACGCAGTATTTT
CAIEGPERGGQDTQYF
>NA|TRBJ1-2|TRBV21-1|NA
TGTGCCAGCAGCTTTATGACAGGGAGAATGTGTGTCTATGGCTACACCTTC
CASSFMTGRMCVYGYTF
>few|TRBJ2-3|TRBV20-1|NA
TGCAGTGCCGTAAATACGAGACTGGCCCCAGATACGCAGTATTTT
CSAVNTRLAPDTQYF
>NA|TRBJ2-1|TRBV20-1|TRBD1
TGCAGTGCCAGCAGAAAGACAGGGAGAAATGAGCAGTTCTTC
CSASRKTGRNEQFF
>NA|TRBJ2-5|TRBV10-3|NA
TGTGCCATCAGGGAAGGTAGGGGGCAAGAGACCCAGTACTTC
CAIREGRGQETQYF
>NA|TRBJ1-1|TRBV4-2|NA
TGTGCCAGCAGCCAAGATCTGGCAGGGCGTGCTGAAGCTTTCTTT
CASSQDLAGRAEAFF
>NA|TRBJ2-1|TRBV5-1|NA
TGCGCCAGCAGCTTGAAGGATCTTACCTACAATGAGCAGTTCTTC
CASSLKDLTYNEQFF
>once|TRBJ2-7|TRBV12-3/TRBV12-4|TRBD2
TGTGCCAGCAGTTTTGGACTAGCGGGTTACGAGCAGTACTTC
CASSFGLAGYEQYF
>many|TRBJ1-1|TRBV11-2|NA
TGTGCCAGCAGCTTAGGTCGGGGAAACACTGAAGCTTTCTTT
CASSLGRGNTEAFF
>many|TRBJ2-1|TRBV3-1|TRBD2
TGTGCCAGCAGCCCCGGCGGGGGGGGAGTCAATGAGCAGTTCTTC
CASSPGGGGVNEQFF
>NA|TRBJ2-3|TRBV27|NA
TGTGCCAGCAGGCCGTACACCACAGATACGCAGTATTTT
CASRPYTTDTQYF
>many|TRBJ2-5|TRBV7-3|TRBD2
TGTGCCAGCAGCTTAACGGGACTAGCCGTCGAGACCCAGTACTTC
CASSLTGLAVETQYF
>many|TRBJ2-5|TRBV7-3|NA
TGTGCCAGCAGCTTAACGGCCGGGGCGGGAGAGACCCAGTACTTC
CASSLTAGAGETQYF
>once|TRBJ1-1|TRBV7-2|NA
TGTGCCAGCAGCTCCTTTCCCCGGGGCCCAAACACTGAAGCTTTCTTT
CASSSFPRGPNTEAFF
>NA|TRBJ2-7|TRBV5-1|NA
TGCGCCAGCAGCCCCGACGGTTACGAGCAGTACTTC
CASSPDGYEQYF
>many|TRBJ2-1|TRBV20-1|NA
TGCAGTGCTAGGCCAGGGAGTGACAATGAGCAGTTCTTC
CSARPGSDNEQFF
>NA|TRBJ2-5|TRBV5-1|TRBD2
TGCGCCAGCAGCTCTATGGGGGGAGGGGAGACCCAGTACTTC
CASSSMGGGETQYF
>NA|TRBJ2-1|TRBV7-6|TRBD2
TGTGCCAGCAGCCCTGGACTAGCGGGAGGTCGGGATGAGCAGTTCTTC
CASSPGLAGGRDEQFF
>NA|TRBJ1-3|TRBV28|TRBD1
TGTGCCAGCAGTTTGATGACAGGGTCAAGTAACACCATATATTTT
CASSLMTGSSNTIYF
>NA|TRBJ1-5|TRBV28|NA
TGTGCCAGCAGTCTCCCGAAAGGTCAGCCCCAGCATTTT
CASSLPKGQPQHF
>once|TRBJ2-7|TRBV4-1|TRBD2
TGCGCCAGCGGCCGACTAGCGGGAGGGCACTACGAGCAGTACTTC
CASGRLAGGHYEQYF
>many|TRBJ2-1|TRBV29-1|NA
TGCAGCGTTGAATTTGGTACAGGGCCCTACAATGAGCAGTTCTTC
CSVEFGTGPYNEQFF
>many|TRBJ2-1|TRBV29-1|TRBD2
TGCAGCGTTGAAGACCGGACTAGCGGGTACAATGAGCAGTTCTTC
CSVEDRTSGYNEQFF
>NA|TRBJ2-7|TRBV29-1|NA
TGCAGCGGTATAGAACAGGGTCACGAGCAGTACTTC
CSGIEQGHEQYF
>many|TRBJ1-5|TRBV20-1|NA
TGCAGTGCTAAAACAGGGTACGGCAATCAGCCCCAGCATTTT
CSAKTGYGNQPQHF
>NA|TRBJ2-1|TRBV7-2|TRBD2
TGTGCCAGCAGCTGGGGGTCAGGTAGCGGGGGGCCTAATGAGCAGTTCTTC
CASSWGSGSGGPNEQFF
>NA|TRBJ1-3|TRBV10-3|NA
TGTGCCATCAGCTCGAGGTCCGGAGACACCATATATTTT
CAISSRSGDTIYF
>NA|TRBJ1-6|TRBV4-1|TRBD1
TGCGCCAGCAGCCAAGAGGGACAGGGAGCTTCACCCCCCCACTTT
CASSQEGQGASPPHF
>many|TRBJ2-3|TRBV15|NA
TGTGCCACCAGCTGCCCTAGCACAGATACGCAGTATTTT
CATSCPSTDTQYF
>many|TRBJ2-2|TRBV12-3/TRBV12-4|NA
TGTGCCAGCAGTTTTAGTCCAAGGGAGCTGTTTTTT
CASSFSPRELFF
>many|TRBJ2-4|TRBV15|NA
TGTGCCACCAGCAAAGCCGGTACACAGTACTTC
CATSKAGTQYF
>many|TRBJ1-6|TRBV7-2|TRBD1
TGTGCCAGCAGCTTACGGACAGGGGGGGGATCACCCCTCCACTTT
CASSLRTGGGSPLHF
>few|TRBJ2-1|TRBV4-2|NA
TGTGCCAGCAGCCAAGATCTTGGGGGCGCCTACAATGAGCAGTTCTTC
CASSQDLGGAYNEQFF
>few|TRBJ2-6|TRBV4-1|NA
TGCGCCAGCAGCCAGGATGAAGGTACTGGGGCCAACGTCCCGACTTTC
CASSQDEGTGANVPTF
>NA|TRBJ1-5|TRBV7-9|NA
TGTGCCGGCAGCCGCGGAGGGGTTCAGGCCAATCAGCCCCAGCATTTT
CAGSRGGVQANQPQHF
>many|TRBJ2-7|TRBV4-1|NA
TGCGCCAGCAGCAGCTCACAGGAAGGAGAGGAGCAGTACTTC
CASSSSQEGEEQYF
>many|TRBJ2-5|TRBV7-2|TRBD1
TGTGCCAGCAGCTTGAACCGGGACAGCTATGAGCAGTACTTC
CASSLNRDSYEQYF
>few|TRBJ1-2|TRBV19|NA
TGTGCCAGTAGTACACAACCAAAAAGGGGGGACTACACCTTC
CASSTQPKRGDYTF
>few|TRBJ2-5|TRBV9|NA
TGTGCCAGCAGCCAAATCGGGGGTAGGGAGACCCAGTACTTC
CASSQIGGRETQYF
>NA|TRBJ1-1|TRBV29-1|NA
TGCAGCGTTGATTACGGGGATAGCACTGAAGCTTTCTTT
CSVDYGDSTEAFF
>many|TRBJ2-5|TRBV6-5|TRBD1
TGTGCCAGCAGTTACTCGACAGGGACGAGGGAGACCCAGTACTTC
CASSYSTGTRETQYF
>many|TRBJ1-2|TRBV13|NA
TGTGCCAGCAGCTTGGGACGGACAAACGACGGCTACACCTTC
CASSLGRTNDGYTF
>many|TRBJ1-5|TRBV3-1|NA
TGTGCCAGCAGCCAAGGGGGCGGTCCGGGCAATCAGCCCCAGCATTTT
CASSQGGGPGNQPQHF
>few|TRBJ1-1|TRBV6-5|TRBD1
TGTGCCAGCAGATCCGGGACAGGGCTGAACACTGAAGCTTTCTTT
CASRSGTGLNTEAFF
>many|TRBJ1-5|TRBV6-6|NA
TGTGCCAGCAGTTACCTCGACAGCCCTCCATCGCCCCAGCATTTT
CASSYLDSPPSPQHF
>many|TRBJ2-1|TRBV6-4|TRBD1
TGTGCCAGCAGTGACCATCCGGGACAGTACAATGAGCAGTTCTTC
CASSDHPGQYNEQFF
>many|TRBJ1-4|TRBV5-1|TRBD1
TGCGCCAGCAGCGACCCCGGGACAGTCAATGAAAAACTGTTTTTT
CASSDPGTVNEKLFF
>NA|TRBJ1-1|TRBV7-2|NA
TGTGCCAGCAGCCCGAGCCAGGGAGCTGAAGCTTTCTTT
CASSPSQGAEAFF